Listed below are T cell receptor beta chains from one sample, sequenced in a study of T cell responses to AZD1222 COVID-19 vaccine. Data came from immunoSEQ multiplex PCR; TCRdb stores just in-frame clones and leaves some out. The sample records around 140,000 clones, roughly 92% being singletons. Sequencing used peripheral blood, obtained on day 0 of AZD1222 vaccination. These receptors came from an adult in good health. Both conserved end residues are part of each CDR3. The order of the fields is D gene, V gene, J gene, clone size, CDR3 DNA, CDR3 protein. A D gene is named only where the DNA matches it firmly. Not all rows give a size; the values are once, few, many and, for expanded clones, a class.

D gene: .
V gene: TRBV5-1
J gene: TRBJ1-1
clone size: .
CDR3 DNA: TGCGCCAGCAGCTTGGTCGGGGAGACTGAAGCTTTCTTT
CDR3 protein: CASSLVGETEAFF

D gene: .
V gene: TRBV7-3
J gene: TRBJ2-1
clone size: .
CDR3 DNA: TGTGCCAGCAGCTTAAGGGGTGGGACGAATGAGCAGTTCTTC
CDR3 protein: CASSLRGGTNEQFF

D gene: .
V gene: TRBV5-1
J gene: TRBJ1-2
clone size: .
CDR3 DNA: TGCGCCAGCAGCCCATCGGGGTATGATGGCTACACCTTC
CDR3 protein: CASSPSGYDGYTF

D gene: .
V gene: TRBV3-1/TRBV3-2
J gene: TRBJ1-3
clone size: .
CDR3 DNA: TGTGCCAGCAGCCAAGTAGCGGGAAACACCATATATTTT
CDR3 protein: CASSQVAGNTIYF

D gene: .
V gene: TRBV28
J gene: TRBJ1-5
clone size: once
CDR3 DNA: TGTGCCAGCAGTTTATGGGGGGTCAATCAGCCCCAGCATTTT
CDR3 protein: CASSLWGVNQPQHF

D gene: TRBD1
V gene: TRBV13
J gene: TRBJ1-2
clone size: few
CDR3 DNA: TGTGCCAGCCATAAACAGGGGCGAGGTGATGGCTACACCTTC
CDR3 protein: CASHKQGRGDGYTF

D gene: .
V gene: TRBV30
J gene: TRBJ2-1
clone size: .
CDR3 DNA: TGTGCCTGGAGTCTCGGGCGGGGCGAGCAGTTCTTC
CDR3 protein: CAWSLGRGEQFF

D gene: .
V gene: TRBV27
J gene: TRBJ1-5
clone size: .
CDR3 DNA: TGTGCCAGCAGTTTCGGGGCGGGGGGGAGCAATCAGCCCCAGCATTTT
CDR3 protein: CASSFGAGGSNQPQHF

D gene: TRBD1
V gene: TRBV5-1
J gene: TRBJ2-3
clone size: .
CDR3 DNA: TGCGCCAGCAGCTTGACAGGGGGGCGGGAAGATACGCAGTATTTT
CDR3 protein: CASSLTGGREDTQYF

D gene: .
V gene: TRBV16
J gene: TRBJ2-7
clone size: .
CDR3 DNA: TGTGCCAGCAGCCAAAGTATAAAGGGACAAACCTACGAGCAGTACTTC
CDR3 protein: CASSQSIKGQTYEQYF

D gene: TRBD2
V gene: TRBV4-1
J gene: TRBJ2-1
clone size: .
CDR3 DNA: TGCGCCAGCAGCCAAACCGGGACTAGCGGGAGGTATAAGTTCTTC
CDR3 protein: CASSQTGTSGRYKFF

D gene: .
V gene: TRBV28
J gene: TRBJ2-3
clone size: .
CDR3 DNA: TGTGCCAGCAGTTTGTCCAGGGCTCTCACAGATACGCAGTATTTT
CDR3 protein: CASSLSRALTDTQYF

D gene: .
V gene: TRBV21-1
J gene: TRBJ2-5
clone size: .
CDR3 DNA: TGTGCCAGCCCAGATCGGAAAACTTCCCAAGAGACCCAGTACTTC
CDR3 protein: CASPDRKTSQETQYF

D gene: TRBD1
V gene: TRBV7-9
J gene: TRBJ1-2
clone size: .
CDR3 DNA: TGTGCCAGCAGCTTACCAGGGGGCGGGTCTGGCTACACCTTC
CDR3 protein: CASSLPGGGSGYTF

D gene: .
V gene: TRBV19
J gene: TRBJ1-1
clone size: .
CDR3 DNA: TGTGCCAGTGGCTTTGACGGAACTGAAGCTTTCTTT
CDR3 protein: CASGFDGTEAFF

D gene: .
V gene: TRBV29-1
J gene: TRBJ2-7
clone size: .
CDR3 DNA: TGCAGCGTTGGGGACGGGACCTACGAGCAGTACTTC
CDR3 protein: CSVGDGTYEQYF

D gene: TRBD2
V gene: TRBV15
J gene: TRBJ2-1
clone size: .
CDR3 DNA: TGTGCCACCAGCAGAGACCTAGCGGAGTCCTACAATGAGCAGTTCTTC
CDR3 protein: CATSRDLAESYNEQFF

D gene: .
V gene: TRBV27
J gene: TRBJ1-5
clone size: .
CDR3 DNA: TGTGCCAGCAGTTGGGGAGGGCCGGGCAATCAGCCCCAGCATTTT
CDR3 protein: CASSWGGPGNQPQHF

D gene: TRBD1
V gene: TRBV10-3
J gene: TRBJ1-5
clone size: .
CDR3 DNA: TGTGCCATCGCCCCCAAGACAGGGGGCAATCAGCCCCAGCATTTT
CDR3 protein: CAIAPKTGGNQPQHF

D gene: .
V gene: TRBV5-1
J gene: TRBJ2-1
clone size: once
CDR3 DNA: TGCGCCAGCAGCTTGAAGGGTTCAGACAATGAGCAGTTCTTC
CDR3 protein: CASSLKGSDNEQFF

D gene: TRBD1
V gene: TRBV10-3
J gene: TRBJ2-7
clone size: .
CDR3 DNA: TGTGCCATCAGCGGACAGGGATGGTTCTACGAGCAGTACTTC
CDR3 protein: CAISGQGWFYEQYF

D gene: .
V gene: TRBV27
J gene: TRBJ1-6
clone size: .
CDR3 DNA: TGTGCCAGCAGGGGCGAGTCCTATAATTCACCCCTCCACTTT
CDR3 protein: CASRGESYNSPLHF

D gene: .
V gene: TRBV5-4
J gene: TRBJ2-7
clone size: .
CDR3 DNA: TGTGCCAGCAGCTTGGGATACAGGGACTACGAGCAGTACTTC
CDR3 protein: CASSLGYRDYEQYF

D gene: TRBD2
V gene: TRBV19
J gene: TRBJ2-6
clone size: .
CDR3 DNA: TGTGCCAGTAGTAACACGGGGGGACTAGCGGTCCCAAGCTCTGGGGCCAACGTCCTGACTTTC
CDR3 protein: CASSNTGGLAVPSSGANVLTF

D gene: .
V gene: TRBV5-1
J gene: TRBJ2-3
clone size: .
CDR3 DNA: TGCGCCAGCTGCCCGACTAGCACAGATACGCAGTATTTT
CDR3 protein: CASCPTSTDTQYF

D gene: .
V gene: TRBV28
J gene: TRBJ1-1
clone size: .
CDR3 DNA: TGTGCCAGCAGTCGACGAAGGGAAGCTTTCTTT
CDR3 protein: CASSRRREAFF

D gene: TRBD2
V gene: TRBV27
J gene: TRBJ2-1
clone size: .
CDR3 DNA: TGTGCCAGCAGTCCCCTAGCGGATACCTACAATGAGCAGTTCTTC
CDR3 protein: CASSPLADTYNEQFF

D gene: .
V gene: TRBV7-2
J gene: TRBJ1-5
clone size: .
CDR3 DNA: TGTGCCAGCAGCTTGGGCAGGGAGCAGCCCCAGCATTTT
CDR3 protein: CASSLGREQPQHF

D gene: TRBD1
V gene: TRBV28
J gene: TRBJ1-2
clone size: .
CDR3 DNA: TGTGCCAGCAGTTCCCCGCCACAGGGGAACTATGGCTACACCTTC
CDR3 protein: CASSSPPQGNYGYTF

D gene: .
V gene: TRBV5-6
J gene: TRBJ1-6
clone size: .
CDR3 DNA: TGTGCCAGCAGCTCGCAGCCCGATAGGGGATATTCACCCCTCCACTTT
CDR3 protein: CASSSQPDRGYSPLHF

D gene: TRBD1
V gene: TRBV28
J gene: TRBJ2-1
clone size: .
CDR3 DNA: TGTGCCAGCAGTTCCCGGACAGGGACGGGGGCCAATGAGCAGTTCTTC
CDR3 protein: CASSSRTGTGANEQFF

D gene: .
V gene: TRBV12-2
J gene: TRBJ1-1
clone size: .
CDR3 DNA: TGTGCAAGTCGCCGGGGCAGGGTCATAAGGAAGGGTGAAGCTTTCTTT
CDR3 protein: CASRRGRVIRKGEAFF

D gene: .
V gene: TRBV5-1
J gene: TRBJ1-3
clone size: .
CDR3 DNA: TGCGCCAGCAGCTTGACATTTACTGGAAACACCATATATTTT
CDR3 protein: CASSLTFTGNTIYF

D gene: .
V gene: TRBV28
J gene: TRBJ2-7
clone size: .
CDR3 DNA: TGTGCCAGCAGTCCCCCCCCAGGGCCGTACGAGCAGTACTTC
CDR3 protein: CASSPPPGPYEQYF

D gene: .
V gene: TRBV5-1
J gene: TRBJ1-2
clone size: once
CDR3 DNA: TGCGCCAGCAGCTTGGACACAGGGAACTATGGCTACACCTTC
CDR3 protein: CASSLDTGNYGYTF

D gene: TRBD1
V gene: TRBV18
J gene: TRBJ1-1
clone size: .
CDR3 DNA: TGTGCCAGCTCACCTTACAGGGGGGGAGGCACTGAAGCTTTCTTT
CDR3 protein: CASSPYRGGGTEAFF

D gene: TRBD1
V gene: TRBV10-1
J gene: TRBJ1-5
clone size: .
CDR3 DNA: TGCGCCAGCCTAAAGGACAGGGGAGACAATCAGCCCCAGCATTTT
CDR3 protein: CASLKDRGDNQPQHF

D gene: .
V gene: TRBV19
J gene: TRBJ2-3
clone size: .
CDR3 DNA: TGTGCCAGTAGTCCCGGGAAACTAGAGCCCACAGATACGCAGTATTTT
CDR3 protein: CASSPGKLEPTDTQYF

D gene: .
V gene: TRBV24-1
J gene: TRBJ2-3
clone size: .
CDR3 DNA: TGTGCCACATGGGACACCTACACAGATACGCAGTATTTT
CDR3 protein: CATWDTYTDTQYF

D gene: TRBD1
V gene: TRBV18
J gene: TRBJ2-2
clone size: .
CDR3 DNA: TGTGCCAGCTCACCAGGAGGACAGGCGGCCGGGGAGCTGTTTTTT
CDR3 protein: CASSPGGQAAGELFF

D gene: TRBD1
V gene: TRBV3-1/TRBV3-2
J gene: TRBJ1-6
clone size: .
CDR3 DNA: TGTGCCAGCAGCTATGGACAGGGCGGATCACCCCTCCACTTT
CDR3 protein: CASSYGQGGSPLHF

D gene: .
V gene: TRBV24-1
J gene: TRBJ2-5
clone size: .
CDR3 DNA: TGTGCCACCAGTGATTTCACAGAGACCCAGTACTTC
CDR3 protein: CATSDFTETQYF

D gene: TRBD1
V gene: TRBV9
J gene: TRBJ1-1
clone size: .
CDR3 DNA: TGTGCCAGCAGCGCTTCGGACAGGGAGAACACTGAAGCTTTCTTT
CDR3 protein: CASSASDRENTEAFF

D gene: .
V gene: TRBV30
J gene: TRBJ1-3
clone size: once
CDR3 DNA: TGTGCCTGGGGTAGACTCTCTGGAAACACCATATATTTT
CDR3 protein: CAWGRLSGNTIYF

D gene: .
V gene: TRBV11-2
J gene: TRBJ1-1
clone size: .
CDR3 DNA: TGTGCCAGCAGCTTAGATTCCCTGACTGAAGCTTTCTTT
CDR3 protein: CASSLDSLTEAFF

D gene: .
V gene: TRBV7-3
J gene: TRBJ2-3
clone size: few
CDR3 DNA: TGTGCCAGCAGCCCTACCCCAGAGGGGGGTACGCAGTATTTT
CDR3 protein: CASSPTPEGGTQYF

D gene: .
V gene: TRBV28
J gene: TRBJ1-5
clone size: .
CDR3 DNA: TGTGCCAGCAAGGCTGCGGGCAATCAGCCCCAGCATTTT
CDR3 protein: CASKAAGNQPQHF

D gene: .
V gene: TRBV5-1
J gene: TRBJ2-7
clone size: .
CDR3 DNA: TGCGCCAGCAGCTTGGACAGCTTGTACTACGAGCAGTACTTC
CDR3 protein: CASSLDSLYYEQYF

D gene: .
V gene: TRBV9
J gene: TRBJ2-1
clone size: once
CDR3 DNA: TGTGCCAGCAGCGCCGGGGACCCTCAGCAGTTCTTC
CDR3 protein: CASSAGDPQQFF

D gene: .
V gene: TRBV2
J gene: TRBJ1-5
clone size: few
CDR3 DNA: TGTGCCAGCAGAGAAGGGTTAGGGCAGCCCCAGCATTTT
CDR3 protein: CASREGLGQPQHF

D gene: TRBD2
V gene: TRBV5-1
J gene: TRBJ2-7
clone size: once
CDR3 DNA: TGCGCCAGCAGCCCCCGGGGGGGAGGCGAGCAGTACTTC
CDR3 protein: CASSPRGGGEQYF

D gene: .
V gene: TRBV19
J gene: TRBJ1-1
clone size: .
CDR3 DNA: TGTGCCAGTAGTATAGCTCCGAACACTGAAGCTTTCTTT
CDR3 protein: CASSIAPNTEAFF

D gene: TRBD2
V gene: TRBV7-3
J gene: TRBJ2-1
clone size: .
CDR3 DNA: TGTGCCAGCAGCTTATGGGCTAGCGGGATCGGTGAGCAGTTCTTC
CDR3 protein: CASSLWASGIGEQFF

D gene: TRBD2
V gene: TRBV27
J gene: TRBJ2-1
clone size: .
CDR3 DNA: TGTGCCAGCAGTCTGGGGACTAGGCTCTTACAGTTCTTC
CDR3 protein: CASSLGTRLLQFF

D gene: .
V gene: TRBV5-1
J gene: TRBJ1-4
clone size: .
CDR3 DNA: TGCGCCAGCAGCTTGGAGGGCAGGGTGGGCGAAAAACTGTTTTTT
CDR3 protein: CASSLEGRVGEKLFF

D gene: .
V gene: TRBV7-2
J gene: TRBJ2-7
clone size: .
CDR3 DNA: TGTGCCAGCAGCTTTAGGGACTTCCTCTACGAGCAGTACTTC
CDR3 protein: CASSFRDFLYEQYF

D gene: .
V gene: TRBV5-1
J gene: TRBJ1-3
clone size: .
CDR3 DNA: TGCGCCAGCAGCTTGGTTGGCCGAGGGAACACCATATATTTT
CDR3 protein: CASSLVGRGNTIYF